The 32 T cell receptor beta chains given below trace back to one sample, sequenced in a study of cytomegalovirus exposure and HLA in healthy donors. 60 Vbeta and 13 Jbeta primers were used in PCR. The protocol was immunoSEQ multiplex PCR, while the TCRdb copy is restricted to in-frame clones and leaves out a portion. Of over 100,000 clones in the sample, around 80% were seen once. The sample taken for sequencing was PBMCs. The receptors were sampled from a female donor in good health and CMV-seronegative.

The chain couples TRBV29-1 to TRBJ1-2; 8 bases are a match to TRBD1. There are 16 residues in the CDR3. Germline V gives CDR1 SQVTM, CDR2 ANQGSEA. With 0 bases clipped from V and 2 bases from J, the junction kept 8 bases outside the gene matches. CDR3: CSVEDPYWTGNYGYTF. The CDR3 DNA is TGCAGCGTTGAAGATCCGTATTGGACAGGGAACTATGGCTACACCTTC.

The chain employs TRBV5-1 and TRBJ1-4; the D gene is possibly TRBD1 (6 bases). Germline V gives CDR1 SGHRS, CDR2 YFSETQ. Deletions cut 3 bases from V and 4 bases from J, with 10 bases between. This CDR3 is built from 14 residues. The CDR3 is CASSSGQINEKLFF. The CDR3, as DNA: TGCGCCAGCAGCTCCGGACAGATTAATGAAAAACTGTTTTTT. The variable domain in full, with the rest retrieved from reference TRBV5-1 and TRBJ1-4, is KAGVTQTPRYLIKTRGQQVTLSCSPISGHRSVSWYQQTPGQGLQFLFEYFSETQRNKGNFPGRFSGRQFSNSRSEMNVSTLELGDSALYLCASSSGQINEKLFFGSGTQLSVL.

The genes are TRBV7-3 and TRBJ2-2; D might be TRBD1 (6 bases). From germline, CDR1 is SGHTA and CDR2 FQGTGA. V shed 5 bases and J shed 8 bases, with 15 bases lying between them. CDR3 size: 14 residues. CDR3 nucleotides: TGTGCCAGCAGCCCAGCAGGGGCCCTAGGGGAGCTGTTTTTT. It is translated as CASSPAGALGELFF.

V and J are TRBV6-5 and TRBJ1-2, with TRBD1 identical over 7 bases. V trimming: 6 bases; J trimming: 4 bases; junction bases outside the gene matches: 11. Germline CDR1 is MNHEY and CDR2 is SVGAGI. CDR3 length equals 15 residues. In nucleotides, the CDR3 is TGTGCCAGCAGCTCCCCTCGACAGGGCGGCTATGGCTACACCTTC. This encodes CASSSPRQGGYGYTF.

V is TRBV6-1 and J is TRBJ1-1, with 7 nucleotides matching TRBD1. CDR3 size: 15 residues. In germline, CDR1 is MNHNS, CDR2 SASEGT. V gave up 2 bases and J gave up 3 bases; unmatched junction bases: 6. Here the CDR3 DNA reads TGTGCCAGCAGTGAAAGACGGACAGGCTACACTGAAGCTTTCTTT. Translated, it gives CASSERRTGYTEAFF.

This clone was seen just once. The chain couples TRBV30 to TRBJ1-3, with D tentatively TRBD1 (5 bases). The germline gives CDR1 GTSNPN, CDR2 SVGIG (reference sequence). The CDR3 spans 13 residues. The V end lost 5 bases, the J end lost 3 bases, and 11 bases lay between the germline ends. The CDR3 sequence is CAWATGIGNTIYF. Here the CDR3 DNA reads TGTGCCTGGGCCACAGGAATTGGAAACACCATATATTTT.

V usage is TRBV27 and J usage is TRBJ1-1, with D possibly TRBD1 on 6 matching bases. Germline V gene lookup returns CDR1 MNHEY and CDR2 SMNVEV (reference sequence). The CDR3 extends over 12 amino acids. Trimming removed 5 bases from V and 4 bases from J, with 8 bases in between. This CDR3 reads CASSNRATEAFF. The DNA for the CDR3 is TGTGCCAGCAGTAACAGGGCCACTGAAGCTTTCTTT.

The CDR3, as DNA: TGTGCCAGCAGTACGGGGCGGACAGGGGGTTTTTCCAATAATTCACCCCTCCACTTT. Amino acids: CASSTGRTGGFSNNSPLHF. The chain combines TRBV9 with TRBJ1-6; 10 nucleotides line up with TRBD1. Germline lookup yields CDR1 SGDLS and CDR2 YYNGEE. Trimming cost V 5 bases and J 5 bases; bases outside gene matches: 16. The CDR3 spans 19 residues.

The gene calls are TRBV19 and TRBJ2-1; D remains ambiguous. The V end lost 3 bases, the J end lost 6 bases, and 9 bases lay between the germline ends. Germline loops: CDR1 LNHDA, CDR2 SQIVND (reference sequence). CDR3 length equals 13 residues. The CDR3 spells CASSMIASNEQFF. For the CDR3, the DNA is TGTGCCAGTAGTATGATAGCATCCAATGAGCAGTTCTTC.

The gene calls are TRBV4-3 and TRBJ2-3, with TRBD2 identical over 8 bases. J was trimmed by 2 bases and V by 1 base; bases with no gene match: 5. CDR1 and CDR2 (germline): LGHNA, YSLEER. This CDR3 is built from 16 residues. This CDR3 reads CASSQGSGAITDTQYF. CDR3 DNA: TGCGCCAGCAGCCAAGGTAGCGGGGCCATCACAGATACGCAGTATTTT.

The chain recombines TRBV6-1 with TRBJ1-2; TRBD1 might be the D (5 bases). Germline V gene data show CDR1 as MNHNS and CDR2 as SASEGT. V was shortened by 7 bases and J by 8 bases, with 17 bases between the two germline ends. The CDR3 loop spans 13 amino acids. Here the CDR3 DNA reads TGTGCCAGCAAGGAGGGACCGCTCGAAGGCTACACCTTC. This sequence encodes CASKEGPLEGYTF.

V gene TRBV5-4 combines with J gene TRBJ2-7; D unresolved. Trimming left V 4 bases short and J 5 bases short, with 22 bases between. Germline-derived CDR1 and CDR2 are SGHNT and YYREEE (reference sequence). The CDR3 runs 16 residues. CDR3 coding DNA: TGTGCCAGCAGCCCGGAGAATACAAGAGTAGAGCACGAGCAGTACTTC. It codes for CASSPENTRVEHEQYF.

The chain links TRBV4-1 to TRBJ1-2, with D uncertain. V was pared by 3 bases and J by 5 bases, with 13 bases between. The CDR3 sequence is 14 residues long. The germline V gene encodes CDR1 MGHRA and CDR2 YSYEKL. The CDR3 here is CASSQTAVEYGYTF. The CDR3 DNA reads as TGCGCCAGCAGCCAGACCGCCGTGGAGTATGGCTACACCTTC.

The chain uses TRBV11-2 and TRBJ2-3; weak D call: TRBD2 (5 bases). The germline CDR1 and CDR2 sequences are SGHAT and FQNNGV. V was pared by 3 bases and J by 4 bases, with 17 bases between. This CDR3 is built from 16 residues. The chain's CDR3 is CASSLERGGGADTQYF. DNA for the CDR3: TGTGCCAGCAGCTTGGAACGTGGCGGAGGCGCAGATACGCAGTATTTT.

The chain couples TRBV7-8 to TRBJ1-3, with D possibly being TRBD1 (6 bases). The CDR3 length is 17 residues. Per the germline V gene, CDR1 is SGHVS and CDR2 is FQNEAQ. The V and J ends lost 6 bases and 2 bases respectively, with 20 bases between them. The CDR3 sequence: CASSPDRLLIPGNTIYF. The CDR3, as DNA: TGTGCCAGCAGTCCTGACAGGCTACTCATCCCTGGAAACACCATATATTTT.

The chain recombines TRBV10-2 with TRBJ2-3; TRBD2 agrees at 12 bases. Germline V gene data show CDR1 as WSHSY and CDR2 as SAAADI. This CDR3 is built from 17 residues. J was trimmed by 1 base and V by 0 bases; bases with no gene match: 2. The CDR3 nucleotides read TGCGCCAGCAGTGAGTCGAGACTAGCGGGGGGCACAGATACGCAGTATTTT. Translating gives CASSESRLAGGTDTQYF.

This chain uses TRBV5-4 with TRBJ2-4, with 7 nucleotides matching TRBD2. Germline CDR1 is SGHNT and CDR2 is YYREEE (reference sequence). The CDR3 extends over 18 amino acids. After removal of 2 bases from V and 1 base from J, the junction contained 12 bases not matched to a gene. The CDR3 region is CASSFSGLFNPAKNIQYF. The CDR3 DNA sequence: TGTGCCAGCAGCTTCTCGGGACTATTTAATCCGGCCAAAAACATTCAGTACTTC.

The genes are TRBV6-4 and TRBJ2-3; tentative D call: TRBD1 (8 bases). The CDR3 runs 15 residues. The germline gives CDR1 MRHNA, CDR2 SNTAGT. Trimming removed 2 bases from V and 8 bases from J, with 17 bases in between. The CDR3 DNA reads as TGTGCCAGCAGTGACGGACAGGGAGGGTATGGTACGCAGTATTTT. Its translation is CASSDGQGGYGTQYF.

V and J are TRBV6-5 and TRBJ2-1; 7 bases line up with TRBD2. Germline V CDR1 and CDR2: MNHEY, SVGAGI. The trim removed 2 bases at V and 7 bases at J, leaving 5 bases unmatched. This CDR3 has 14 amino acids. The CDR3 nucleotides are TGTGCCAGCAGTTACGCGGGGGAAAGTAATGAGCAGTTCTTC. Translation: CASSYAGESNEQFF.

V is TRBV6-6 and J is TRBJ1-3; D possibly corresponds to TRBD1 (5 bases). V was cut by 5 bases and J by 1 base, with 9 bases left in between. Germline V gives CDR1 MNHNY, CDR2 SVGAGI (reference sequence). This CDR3 is 14 amino acids long. The CDR3 protein is CASSLGDSGNTIYF. The CDR3 DNA reads as TGTGCCAGCAGTCTAGGGGATTCTGGAAACACCATATATTTT.

The gene calls are TRBV6-5 and TRBJ2-7; TRBD1 matches 7 bases. CDR1 MNHEY and CDR2 SVGAGI come from the germline V gene. The ends lost 6 bases at V and 10 bases at J; junction bases unmatched: 12. The CDR3 has 13 amino acids. The CDR3 sequence is CASRLGQTYRQYF. The CDR3 coding sequence is TGTGCCAGCAGGTTGGGACAGACCTATAGACAGTACTTC.

The rearrangement joins TRBV7-3 to TRBJ1-5, with D uncertain. Per germline, CDR1 SGHTA and CDR2 FQGTGA. The ends were cut back, 0 bases at V and 7 bases at J, with 10 bases in the middle. The CDR3 is 14 amino acids. DNA for the CDR3: TGTGCCAGCAGCTTAACGGAGGGAAACCAGCCCCAGCATTTT. Protein: CASSLTEGNQPQHF.

The V gene is TRBV9, the J gene TRBJ2-5, with D perhaps TRBD2 (5 bases). V lost 2 bases and J lost 5, with 10 bases in between. This CDR3 spans 13 amino acids. Looked up from germline, CDR1 is SGDLS and CDR2 is YYNGEE. DNA of the CDR3: TGTGCCAGCAGCGTCTTGAGCGGCGAGACCCAGTACTTC. As protein: CASSVLSGETQYF. The complete variable domain, with remaining parts taken from reference TRBV9 and TRBJ2-5, reads DSGVTQTPKHLITATGQRVTLRCSPRSGDLSVYWYQQSLDQGLQFLIQYYNGEERAKGNILERFSAQQFPDLHSELNLSSLELGDSALYFCASSVLSGETQYFGPGTRLLVL.

The rearrangement uses TRBV19 and TRBJ2-1, with 9 nucleotides matching TRBD2. CDR3 length equals 13 residues. V shed 5 bases, J shed 8 bases, and the junction held 4 bases outside the gene matches. In germline, CDR1 is LNHDA, CDR2 SQIVND (reference sequence). Here the CDR3 DNA reads TGTGCCAGTAGTCGCGGGGGGGCGTATGAGCAGTTCTTC. Translated, it gives CASSRGGAYEQFF.

This sequence joins TRBV2 and TRBJ2-7, with D tentatively TRBD2 (5 bases). The CDR3 runs to 18 residues. The germline CDR1 and CDR2 sequences are SNHLY and FYNNEI. Deletions cut 8 bases from V and 2 bases from J, with 28 bases between. CDR3 coding DNA: TGTGCCAGCTATCCGGCCGGACGTGATCGAAGAGGGACCTACGAGCAGTACTTC. Its translation is CASYPAGRDRRGTYEQYF.

V gene TRBV6-4 combines with J gene TRBJ1-1, with 7 nucleotides matching TRBD1. V lost 2 bases to trimming and J lost 1 base; unmatched junction nucleotides: 1. Per germline, CDR1 MRHNA and CDR2 SNTAGT. CDR3 length equals 14 residues. Here the CDR3 reads CASSDGTENTEAFF. The CDR3 DNA is TGTGCCAGCAGTGACGGGACAGAGAACACTGAAGCTTTCTTT.

This clone has more than one count but fewer than ten. The chain couples TRBV18 to TRBJ1-4; no firm D call. The germline V gene encodes CDR1 KGHSH and CDR2 LQKENI. Trimming removed 2 bases at V and 3 bases at J, with 13 bases between. The length of the CDR3 is 16 residues. The CDR3 reads CASSPNLRSSNEKLFF. The DNA of the CDR3 is TGTGCCAGCTCACCAAATTTGAGGTCTTCTAATGAAAAACTGTTTTTT.

This clone was found a few times. This sequence joins TRBV5-1 and TRBJ2-1; possibly TRBD2 for D (7 bases). V was trimmed by 4 bases and J by 10 bases, leaving 18 bases between them. The germline V gene has CDR1 SGHRS and CDR2 YFSETQ. The CDR3 totals 14 residues. The DNA of the CDR3 is TGCGCCAGCAGCCCTGGGGGGGGCCGGGGAGAGCAGTTCTTC. Amino acid sequence: CASSPGGGRGEQFF.

There are a few counts of this clone. This chain joins TRBV6-1 and TRBJ1-2; the match to TRBD1 covers 7 bases. J gave up 6 bases and V 10 bases, and 11 bases lay outside the gene matches. In germline, CDR1 is MNHNS, CDR2 SASEGT. This CDR3 is 13 amino acids long. The CDR3 region has the DNA TGTGCCACACTTTTGACAGGGAGGCATGGCTACACCTTC. Translating it yields CATLLTGRHGYTF.

DNA of the CDR3: TGTGCCAGCTCACCCGGGACAGAAAACAACAATGAGCAGTTCTTC. The encoded protein is CASSPGTENNNEQFF. The chain carries TRBV18 and TRBJ2-1; TRBD1 aligns across 7 bases. Germline loops: CDR1 KGHSH, CDR2 LQKENI. The ends lost 3 bases at V and 5 bases at J; junction bases unmatched: 7. The CDR3 is 15 residues long.

The chain uses TRBV6-5 and TRBJ1-2; 7 bases map to TRBD1. CDR1 and CDR2 from the germline V gene are MNHEY and SVGAGI. This CDR3 is built from 15 residues. V lost 2 bases to trimming and J lost 7 bases; unmatched junction nucleotides: 10. CDR3 amino acids: CASSYGQAHLGGYTF. The CDR3 region has the DNA TGTGCCAGCAGTTACGGACAGGCCCACCTAGGTGGCTACACCTTC.

J is TRBJ1-2 and V is TRBV7-9; D is undetermined. The CDR3 covers 13 residues. V dropped 1 base and J dropped 4 bases, with 7 bases sitting between them. Germline assignment: CDR1 SEHNR and CDR2 FQNEAQ (reference sequence). CDR3 DNA: TGTGCCAGCAGCTTAGGCAGATTCTATGGCTACACCTTC. It codes for CASSLGRFYGYTF.